The text below deals with one T cell receptor beta chain. The antigen is not known. These data are taken from a study of T cell repertoires in cytomegalovirus infection. Study at large: The public TCR beta signatures pointed to both CMV infection and matching HLA type. Whole-study results and caveats: Carriage of CMV together with the relevant HLA was identifiable through cumulative public TCR beta family frequency. HLA-C-restricted CMV clonotypes gave the most frequent clonotype in two of eight donors.

One entry per CDR3 protein, called by TCRdb with MiXCR from the reads. The data hold over 200,000 distinct CDR3 sequences, with roughly an eighth observed a single time. The germline gives CDR1 MRHNA, CDR2 SNTAGT. This CDR3 region has 13 residues. V shed 2 bases, J shed 7 bases, and the junction held 1 base outside the gene matches. V is TRBV6-4 and J is TRBJ1-2; 10 nucleotides agree with TRBD1. Input material: PBMCs. This receptor was obtained from a human donor in good health (CMV status not recorded). Some clones in this sample may be carry-over from other donors' samples. Here the CDR3 DNA reads TGTGCCAGCAGTGACGGGGACAGGGGTGGCTACACCTTC. Amino acids: CASSDGDRGGYTF.